These T cell receptor beta chains were read from a single sample in a study of control samples from healthy donors and cancer patients. This table comes from immunoSEQ multiplex PCR, and its TCRdb copy is limited to in-frame clones, with some not included. Among fewer than 200,000 clones, around 91% were seen once, and the ten largest hold around 1.5%. The sequenced sample was blood. Receptors originate from a woman aged 45 to 65 in good health. Both conserved end residues are trimmed from each CDR3. Clone size appears in some rows only: once, few, many, or a class for an expanded clone.

j_gene,len,abundance,v_gene,CDR3aa
TRBJ1-4,12,.,TRBV7-9,ASSLAGSGEKLF
TRBJ2-2,12,.,TRBV27,ASRHSGGAGELF
TRBJ1-1,11,.,TRBV18,ASSPQGDTEAF
TRBJ1-5,13,.,TRBV27,ASSSRLTGGQPQH
TRBJ2-7,11,.,TRBV9,ASSVEGDYEQY
TRBJ2-2,10,once,TRBV19,ASSIGPGELF
TRBJ2-1,13,once,TRBV7-3,ASSEYTSSYNEQF
TRBJ1-6,10,once,TRBV4-1,ASSHRGGTLH
TRBJ1-3,15,once,TRBV19,ASSPTGDEGSGNTIY
TRBJ2-7,11,.,TRBV2,ASNQAPIYEQY
TRBJ1-1,12,.,TRBV19,ASSTGGGWTEAF
TRBJ2-7,12,.,TRBV27,ASSLAGGVGEQY
TRBJ1-2,11,once,TRBV6-5,ASSPGTGRGYT
TRBJ1-2,12,.,TRBV28,ASRKQGQSRGYT
TRBJ1-4,12,.,TRBV14,ASSRWEWGEKLF
TRBJ1-2,12,.,TRBV3-1/TRBV3-2,ASSKRTEGLGYT
TRBJ1-2,12,.,TRBV27,ASSQGTGTIGYT
TRBJ1-2,13,.,TRBV6-5,ASSYTLGQGYGYT
TRBJ2-5,10,.,TRBV2,ASSDSLGAQY
TRBJ2-3,10,.,TRBV19,ASSNWGDTQY